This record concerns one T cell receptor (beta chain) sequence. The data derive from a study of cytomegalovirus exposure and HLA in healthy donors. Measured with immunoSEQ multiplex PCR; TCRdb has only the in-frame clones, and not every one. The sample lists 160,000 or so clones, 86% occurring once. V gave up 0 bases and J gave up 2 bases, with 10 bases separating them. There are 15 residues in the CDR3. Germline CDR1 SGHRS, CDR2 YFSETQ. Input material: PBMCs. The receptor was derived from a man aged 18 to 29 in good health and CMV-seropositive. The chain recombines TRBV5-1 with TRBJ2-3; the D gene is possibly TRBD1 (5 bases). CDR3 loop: CASSLGGASTDTQYF. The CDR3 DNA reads TGCGCCAGCAGCTTGGGTGGGGCTTCCACAGATACGCAGTATTTT.